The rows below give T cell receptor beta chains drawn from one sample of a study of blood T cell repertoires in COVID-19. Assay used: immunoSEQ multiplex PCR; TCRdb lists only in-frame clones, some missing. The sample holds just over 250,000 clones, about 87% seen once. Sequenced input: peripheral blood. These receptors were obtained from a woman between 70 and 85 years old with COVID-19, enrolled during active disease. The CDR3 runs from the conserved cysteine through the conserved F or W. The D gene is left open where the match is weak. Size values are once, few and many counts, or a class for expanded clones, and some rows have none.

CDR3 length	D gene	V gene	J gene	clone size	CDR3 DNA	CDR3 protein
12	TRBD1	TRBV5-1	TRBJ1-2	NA	TGCGCCAGCAGCACAGGGGGTTATGGCTACACCTTC	CASSTGGYGYTF
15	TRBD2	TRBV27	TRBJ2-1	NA	TGTGCCAGCAGCGCCGGGACTAGCGGGAGGAATGAGCAGTTCTTC	CASSAGTSGRNEQFF
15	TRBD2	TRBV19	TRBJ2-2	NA	TGTGCCAGTAGTCTCGGACTAGCGGGAGGGGGGGAGCTGTTTTTT	CASSLGLAGGGELFF
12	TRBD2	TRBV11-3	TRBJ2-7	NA	TGTGCCAGCAGGCAGCGGGACTACGAGCAGTACTTC	CASRQRDYEQYF
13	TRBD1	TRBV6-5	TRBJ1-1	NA	TGTGCCAGCAACCAGGGGGCGGGCACTGAAGCTTTCTTT	CASNQGAGTEAFF
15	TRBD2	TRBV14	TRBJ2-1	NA	TGTGCCAGCAGCCAACTAGCGGGAGGGTACAATGAGCAGTTCTTC	CASSQLAGGYNEQFF
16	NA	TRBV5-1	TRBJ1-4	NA	TGCGCCAGCAGCTTGGAGTTCCGGGGGGGTAATGAAAAACTGTTTTTT	CASSLEFRGGNEKLFF
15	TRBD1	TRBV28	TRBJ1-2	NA	TGTGCCAGCAGTGCTCCAGGACAGGCCAACTATGGCTACACCTTC	CASSAPGQANYGYTF
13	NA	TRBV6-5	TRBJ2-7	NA	TGTGCCAGCAGTATAGCGGTACGATACGAGCAGTACTTC	CASSIAVRYEQYF
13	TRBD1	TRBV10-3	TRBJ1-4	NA	TGTGCCATCAGTGAACAGGGGAATGAAAAACTGTTTTTT	CAISEQGNEKLFF
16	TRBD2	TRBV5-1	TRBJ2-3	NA	TGCGCCAGCAGGTCGACTAGCGGGAGTTGGGCAGATACGCAGTATTTT	CASRSTSGSWADTQYF
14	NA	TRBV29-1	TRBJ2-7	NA	TGCAGCGCTAGGGGGTTACTCGCCTCCTACGAGCAGTACTTC	CSARGLLASYEQYF
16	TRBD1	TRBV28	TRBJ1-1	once	TGTGCCAGCAGTTTACGTTTTCGGGACAGGGGCTCTGAAGCTTTCTTT	CASSLRFRDRGSEAFF
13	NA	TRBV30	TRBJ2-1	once	TGTGCCTGGAGTTTTGCGTATTTTTATGAGCAGTTCTTC	CAWSFAYFYEQFF
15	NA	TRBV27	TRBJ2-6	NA	TGTGCCAGCAGTCCCCGGGGAGCTGGGGCCAACGTCCTGACTTTC	CASSPRGAGANVLTF
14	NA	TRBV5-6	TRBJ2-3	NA	TGTGCCAGCAGCTTAGCGACTGGGACAGATACGCAGTATTTT	CASSLATGTDTQYF
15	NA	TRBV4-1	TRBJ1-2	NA	TGCGCCAGCAGCCAACCCGGGACGGGGGGAGTTGGCTACACCTTC	CASSQPGTGGVGYTF
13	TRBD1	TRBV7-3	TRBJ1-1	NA	TGTGCCAGCAGCTTAAACAGGGGCACTGAAGCTTTCTTT	CASSLNRGTEAFF
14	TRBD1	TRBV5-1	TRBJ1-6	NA	TGCGCCAGCAGCGGGGGGACAGGGAATTCACCCCTCCACTTT	CASSGGTGNSPLHF
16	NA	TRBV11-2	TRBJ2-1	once	TGTGCCAGCAGCTTAGATCGTTTGCAGACATACAATGAGCAGTTCTTC	CASSLDRLQTYNEQFF
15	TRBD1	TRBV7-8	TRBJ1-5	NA	TGTGCCAGCAGCCAGGATACAGGGGACAATCAGCCCCAGCATTTT	CASSQDTGDNQPQHF
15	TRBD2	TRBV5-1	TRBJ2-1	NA	TGCGCCAGCAGCTTGGAACTAGCGGGAGGGGGTGAGCAGTTCTTC	CASSLELAGGGEQFF
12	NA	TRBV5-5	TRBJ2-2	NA	TGTGCCAGCAGCGGAGGTACCGGGGAGCTGTTTTTT	CASSGGTGELFF
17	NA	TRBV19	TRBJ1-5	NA	TGTGCCAGTAGTATGGCAACAGGGTCTATGGGCAATCAGCCCCAGCATTTT	CASSMATGSMGNQPQHF
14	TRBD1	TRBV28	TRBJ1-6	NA	TGTGCCAGCAGACAGGGGACAGAAAATTCACCCCTCCACTTT	CASRQGTENSPLHF
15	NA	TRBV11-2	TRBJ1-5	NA	TGTGCCAGCAGCTTAGGTGTTCTTAGCAATCAGCCCCAGCATTTT	CASSLGVLSNQPQHF
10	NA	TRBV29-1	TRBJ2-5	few	TGCAGCGTAGAGACGGGGACCCAGTACTTC	CSVETGTQYF
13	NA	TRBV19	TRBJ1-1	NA	TGTGCCAGTAGACTCAGGGTGAACACTGAAGCTTTCTTT	CASRLRVNTEAFF
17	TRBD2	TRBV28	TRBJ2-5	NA	TGTGCCAGCAGCACTTCTGGGACTAGCGCCTTCCAAGAGACCCAGTACTTC	CASSTSGTSAFQETQYF
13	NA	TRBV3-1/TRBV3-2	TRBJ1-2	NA	TGTGCCAGCAGCCTACAGGGTAGCTATGGCTACACCTTC	CASSLQGSYGYTF
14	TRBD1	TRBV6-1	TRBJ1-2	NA	TGTGCCAGCAGTGAAGGTTCAGGGGGCCGTGGCTACACCTTC	CASSEGSGGRGYTF
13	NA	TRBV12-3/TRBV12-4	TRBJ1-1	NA	TGTGCCAGCACCTTACTGGTGAACACTGAAGCTTTCTTT	CASTLLVNTEAFF
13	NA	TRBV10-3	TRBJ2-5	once	TGTGCCATCACCGGGACTCTTCAAGAGACCCAGTACTTC	CAITGTLQETQYF
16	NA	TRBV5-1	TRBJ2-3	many	TGCGCCAGCAGCTCCCGACGGGTCCCTCAACCAGATACGCAGTATTTT	CASSSRRVPQPDTQYF
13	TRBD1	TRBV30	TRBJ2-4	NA	TGTGCCTGGAGTCGGGACAGGGGAAACATTCAGTACTTC	CAWSRDRGNIQYF
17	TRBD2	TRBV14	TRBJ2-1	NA	TGTGCCAGCAGCCAAAAAACGAGGGCTAGCGGGAGGAATGAGCAGTTCTTC	CASSQKTRASGRNEQFF
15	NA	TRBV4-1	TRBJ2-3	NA	TGCGCCAGCAGCCAAGGGGCGGGATACGCAGATACGCAGTATTTT	CASSQGAGYADTQYF
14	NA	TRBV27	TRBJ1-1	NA	TGTGCCAGCAGTTTGGCCCTCATGAACACTGAAGCTTTCTTT	CASSLALMNTEAFF
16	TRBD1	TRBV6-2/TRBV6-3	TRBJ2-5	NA	TGTGCCAGCAGTAACCGGGACAGGGGTCCCCTAGAGACCCAGTACTTC	CASSNRDRGPLETQYF
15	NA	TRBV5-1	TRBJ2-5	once	TGCGCCAGCAGCTTGCCCGGGACTGAACAAGAGACCCAGTACTTC	CASSLPGTEQETQYF
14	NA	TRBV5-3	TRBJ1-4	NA	TGTGCCAGAAGCGACCGGCCTAGTGGGGAAAAACTGTTTTTT	CARSDRPSGEKLFF
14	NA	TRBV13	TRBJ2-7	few	TGTGCCAGCAGCTTAGGAGGGGGTGCCGACGAGCAGTACTTC	CASSLGGGADEQYF
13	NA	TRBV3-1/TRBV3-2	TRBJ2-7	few	TGTGCCAGCAGCCAAGATCATAGGAGCGAGCAGTACTTC	CASSQDHRSEQYF
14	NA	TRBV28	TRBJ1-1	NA	TGTGCCAGCCTCACTGGGCAGGGAGGAACTGAAGCTTTCTTT	CASLTGQGGTEAFF
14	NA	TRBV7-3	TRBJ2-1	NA	TGTGCCAGCAGCCCGACAGGAGTGCAGGGGGAGCAGTTCTTC	CASSPTGVQGEQFF
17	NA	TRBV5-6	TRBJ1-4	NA	TGTGCCAGCAGCATTGATGTTGGGGGCGCCTATAATGAAAAACTGTTTTTT	CASSIDVGGAYNEKLFF
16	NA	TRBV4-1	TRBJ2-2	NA	TGCGCCAGCAGCCAAAGGTCTGGGGGCTCTTTCGGGGAGCTGTTTTTT	CASSQRSGGSFGELFF